Shown below are 28 T cell receptor beta chains from a single sample sequenced in a study of spatial heterogeneity in lung cancer. Time point in this sample: sample taken at primary tumor resection. Frozen PBMC, nontumor lung or tumor provided whole RNA, which was sequenced unsorted. TCRdb passed the 5' RACE reads through MiXCR, listing each CDR3 protein once. The sample includes 95,000 or so distinct CDR3 sequences, around 8.6% of them seen just once. This sample comprised PBMCs, obtained at surgery. Every receptor here comes from a male donor with early-stage non-small cell lung cancer.

This clonotype was detected ten times or more. The CDR3 is CASSRRTGEGSYEQYF. The DNA of the CDR3 is TGCGCCAGCAGCCGGCGGACAGGAGAGGGTAGCTACGAGCAGTACTTC. V and J are TRBV4-1 and TRBJ2-7; 7 positions match TRBD1. With V trimmed by 4 bases and J by 3 bases, 12 bases remained unmatched. This CDR3 is built from 16 residues. Germline lookup yields CDR1 MGHRA and CDR2 YSYEKL.

In its sample, this clonotype was seen many times. This CDR3 reads CASSPGLAEETQYF. As DNA, the CDR3 is TGTGCCAGCAGCCCGGGACTAGCGGAAGAGACCCAGTACTTC. This chain uses TRBV7-9 with TRBJ2-5; 11 bases line up with TRBD2. The germline V gene has CDR1 SEHNR and CDR2 FQNEAQ (reference sequence). V shed 5 bases, J shed 3 bases, and the junction held 2 bases outside the gene matches. This CDR3 has 14 residues.

The V and J genes are TRBV30 and TRBJ2-3; no clear D gene. This CDR3 is built from 13 residues. Deletions cut 1 base from V and 6 bases from J, with 11 bases between. Germline assignment: CDR1 GTSNPN and CDR2 SVGIG (reference sequence). CDR3 in DNA: TGTGCCTGGAGTGGAGATGGGAAGGATACGCAGTATTTT. It encodes CAWSGDGKDTQYF. The variable domain in full, completed from reference TRBV30 and TRBJ2-3, reads SQTIHQWPATLVQPVGSPLSLECTVEGTSNPNLYWYRQAAGRGLQLLFYSVGIGQISSEVPQNLSASRPQDRQFILSSKKLLLSDSGFYLCAWSGDGKDTQYFGPGTRLTVL.

The J gene is TRBJ2-4, the V gene TRBV27; D could derive from TRBD1 or TRBD2 (5 bases each). In germline, CDR1 is MNHEY, CDR2 SMNVEV (reference sequence). V was trimmed by 4 bases and J by 5 bases, leaving 9 bases between them. The CDR3 is 13 amino acids. The DNA for the CDR3 is TGTGCCAGCAGTTGGGGACCTGAAAACATTCAGTACTTC. Translation: CASSWGPENIQYF.

This rearrangement joins TRBV20-1 to TRBJ1-2, with D possibly matching TRBD1 (5 bases). The germline V and J ends were trimmed by 4 bases and 6 bases, with 12 bases remaining between them. Germline CDR1 DFQATT, CDR2 SNEGSKA (reference sequence). The CDR3 length is 12 residues. DNA of the CDR3: TGCAGTGCTATCCGGGGCGGCAATGGCTACACCTTC. It encodes CSAIRGGNGYTF.

This clonotype was observed at least ten times. The chain links TRBV15 to TRBJ1-2; no reliable D call. V was shortened by 1 base and J by 3 bases, with 12 bases between the two germline ends. Germline CDR1 and CDR2: LNHNV and YYDKDF (reference sequence). The CDR3 runs 15 residues. The CDR3 loop reads CATSRVSKGDYGYTF. The CDR3 DNA reads TGTGCCACCAGCAGAGTATCGAAGGGTGACTATGGCTACACCTTC. The full variable domain, with the rest looked up from reference TRBV15 and TRBJ1-2, is DAMVIQNPRYQVTQFGKPVTLSCSQTLNHNVMYWYQQKSSQAPKLLFHYYDKDFNNEADTPDNFQSRRPNTSFCFLDIRSPGLGDTAMYLCATSRVSKGDYGYTFGSGTRLTVV.

This chain uses TRBV28 with TRBJ1-3; D unclear. The CDR3 spans 15 residues. Germline V gene data show CDR1 as MDHEN and CDR2 as SYDVKM. Trimming pared 3 bases from V and 0 bases from J, leaving 9 bases between. Written as DNA, the CDR3 is TGTGCCAGCAGTTTGAGACGGAGCTCTGGAAACACCATATATTTT. Residues: CASSLRRSSGNTIYF.

This clonotype was counted between two and nine times. The rearrangement joins TRBV29-1 to TRBJ2-6; the D gene is possibly TRBD2 (6 bases). Germline CDR1 and CDR2: SQVTM and ANQGSEA. Trimming shortened V by 3 bases and J by 2 bases, and 11 bases separated the two germline ends. CDR3 length: 15 amino acids. CDR3 DNA: TGCAGCGTTGATTGGGGACTTGCTGGGGCCAACGTCCTGACTTTC. Encoded protein: CSVDWGLAGANVLTF.

J is TRBJ2-7 and V is TRBV7-2; D perhaps matches TRBD1 (6 bases). The CDR3 contains 15 residues. The germline gives CDR1 SGHTA, CDR2 FQGNSA. V lost 5 bases to trimming and J lost 1 base, with 15 bases between them. The CDR3 region is CASSVQGLLSYEQYF. CDR3 in DNA: TGTGCCAGCAGCGTTCAGGGGCTACTTTCCTACGAGCAGTACTTC.

This clonotype appeared many times. This sequence joins TRBV5-1 and TRBJ2-1; the D gene is possibly TRBD1 (5 bases). The V gene lost 0 bases and the J gene lost 6 bases, with 13 bases spanning the gap. The CDR3 is 15 amino acids. The germline V gene has CDR1 SGHRS and CDR2 YFSETQ. CDR3 sequence reads: CASSLGRVLANEQFF. Here the CDR3 DNA reads TGCGCCAGCAGCTTGGGCAGGGTGTTGGCCAATGAGCAGTTCTTC.

This clonotype came up a few times. The chain couples TRBV28 to TRBJ2-7; 7 bases line up with TRBD1. Germline V gene data show CDR1 as MDHEN and CDR2 as SYDVKM. Trimming at V came to 8 bases and at J to 2 bases, leaving 3 bases not matched to a gene. This CDR3 comprises 12 residues. The CDR3 DNA reads TGTGCCAGCCAAGGGGGCCCCTACGAGCAGTACTTC. This codes for CASQGGPYEQYF.

This clonotype came up a few times. V usage is TRBV10-3 and J usage is TRBJ2-7; 9 positions agree with TRBD1. The CDR3 totals 15 residues. V lost 6 bases and J lost 11; bases outside the gene matches: 17. Per the germline V gene, CDR1 is ENHRY and CDR2 is SYGVKD. DNA of the CDR3: TGTGCCATCAGCGGACCGGGACAGGGAAGGGGGTTGGAGTACTTC. Translation gives CAISGPGQGRGLEYF.

This clonotype appeared many times. The gene calls are TRBV29-1 and TRBJ2-2, with D perhaps matching TRBD1 (5 bases). Germline V CDR1 and CDR2: SQVTM, ANQGSEA. The germline V and J ends were trimmed by 5 bases and 0 bases, with 10 bases remaining between them. CDR3 length: 14 amino acids. CDR3 loop: CSVLQGSNTGELFF. The CDR3 nucleotides are TGCAGCGTTTTGCAGGGATCGAACACCGGGGAGCTGTTTTTT.

This clonotype was detected only a few times. The chain combines TRBV11-2 with TRBJ2-7, with TRBD1 matching 7 bases. The CDR3 totals 15 residues. The V gene end was trimmed by 3 bases and the J gene end by 2 bases; junction bases not matched to a gene: 7. Per germline, CDR1 SGHAT and CDR2 FQNNGV. For the CDR3, the DNA is TGTGCCAGCAGCTTTGTCAGGGGGTCCGCCTACGAGCAGTACTTC. Amino acids: CASSFVRGSAYEQYF.

At least ten counts were recorded for this clonotype. The chain is built from TRBV20-1 and TRBJ2-7; D is possibly TRBD2 (5 bases). Trimming removed 6 bases at V and 3 bases at J, with 15 bases between. The CDR3 is 13 amino acids. Germline CDR1 is DFQATT and CDR2 is SNEGSKA (reference sequence). CDR3 nucleotides: TGCAGTGCCAGCAGGACTCGAGACTACGAGCAGTACTTC. It encodes CSASRTRDYEQYF.

The chain uses TRBV28 and TRBJ1-5, with D unresolved. Between the trimmed V and J ends, which lost 0 bases and 7 bases, there was a span of 4 bases. Germline lookup yields CDR1 MDHEN and CDR2 SYDVKM. This CDR3 contains 12 residues. DNA for the CDR3: TGTGCCAGCAGTTTATGGGAACAGCCCCAGCATTTT. This sequence encodes CASSLWEQPQHF.

Many counts were recorded for this clonotype. V and J are TRBV29-1 and TRBJ1-1; 7 nucleotides agree with TRBD1. The CDR3 is 12 residues long. The V and J ends lost 4 bases and 1 base, in that order; junction bases with no gene match: 0. Germline lookup yields CDR1 SQVTM and CDR2 ANQGSEA. CDR3 nucleotide sequence: TGCAGCGTTGGACAGGGGAACACTGAAGCTTTCTTT. Amino acids: CSVGQGNTEAFF.

This clonotype has ten or more counts. The chain couples TRBV11-2 to TRBJ2-3; D perhaps matches TRBD1 (6 bases). The V gene lost 3 bases and the J gene lost 4 bases, with 11 bases spanning the gap. Germline CDR1 reads SGHAT; CDR2 reads FQNNGV. This CDR3 has 14 amino acids. The CDR3 DNA reads TGTGCCAGCAGCTTTGATCGACAGGCAGATACGCAGTATTTT. This encodes CASSFDRQADTQYF.

The chain carries TRBV27 and TRBJ1-1; D remains unclear. Trimming pared 5 bases from V and 4 bases from J, leaving 14 bases between. Looked up from germline, CDR1 is MNHEY and CDR2 is SMNVEV (reference sequence). The CDR3 totals 14 residues. DNA of the CDR3: TGTGCCAGCAGTCCCCACGGGAGGAGCACTGAAGCTTTCTTT. Residues: CASSPHGRSTEAFF.

This clonotype was observed at least ten times. The V call is TRBV28, the J call TRBJ1-5; D gene unclear. In germline, CDR1 is MDHEN, CDR2 SYDVKM. The CDR3 covers 15 residues. V shed 4 bases and J shed 0 bases, with 10 bases lying between them. CDR3 sequence reads: CASSSDGYSNQPQHF. In DNA, the CDR3 is TGTGCCAGCAGTTCGGACGGGTATAGCAATCAGCCCCAGCATTTT.

The chain carries TRBV5-1 and TRBJ2-7; no definite D call. The CDR3 loop spans 13 amino acids. V lost 7 bases, J lost 3 bases, and 14 bases lay in between. Germline CDR1 is SGHRS and CDR2 is YFSETQ. Written as DNA, the CDR3 is TGCGCCAGCGCTAGTGATTGGGTCTACGAGCAGTACTTC. It is translated as CASASDWVYEQYF.

The chain uses TRBV2 and TRBJ2-2, with 9 bases lining up with TRBD1. CDR1 and CDR2 from the germline V gene are SNHLY and FYNNEI. The ends lost 6 bases at V and 4 bases at J; junction bases unmatched: 6. The CDR3 covers 15 residues. The CDR3 DNA reads TGTGCCAGCAGCCGACAGGGGGGCGGCACCGGGGAGCTGTTTTTT. Translation: CASSRQGGGTGELFF.

The V gene is TRBV2, the J gene TRBJ2-2; D is unresolved. The V end was cut by 6 bases, the J end by 4 bases, with 9 bases between. Germline CDR1 SNHLY, CDR2 FYNNEI. The CDR3 runs to 13 residues. CDR3 in amino acids: CASRETVTGELFF. As DNA, the CDR3 is TGTGCCAGCAGGGAGACGGTCACCGGGGAGCTGTTTTTT.

This sequence joins TRBV19 and TRBJ2-3, with a possible D match to TRBD2 (5 bases). The CDR3 consists of 16 residues. Trimming took 3 bases from V and 0 from J, leaving 13 bases between them. Germline V CDR1 and CDR2: LNHDA, SQIVND (reference sequence). In DNA, the CDR3 is TGTGCCAGTAGTATTATCTCGCCGGGGAGCACAGATACGCAGTATTTT. Its translation is CASSIISPGSTDTQYF.

This clonotype was detected only a few times. J is TRBJ1-1 and V is TRBV29-1; 7 positions match TRBD1. CDR3 length: 14 amino acids. J was trimmed by 0 bases and V by 8 bases; bases with no gene match: 9. Germline-derived CDR1 and CDR2 are SQVTM and ANQGSEA. The CDR3 nucleotides read TGCAGCTCAACAGGGGCGGCATTGAACACTGAAGCTTTCTTT. Its protein product is CSSTGAALNTEAFF.

This clonotype has ten or more counts. In nucleotides, the CDR3 is TGTGCCAGCAGCTTGGGGACCTCCTACAATGAGCAGTTCTTC. Encoded protein: CASSLGTSYNEQFF. The chain couples TRBV5-5 to TRBJ2-1; no definite D call. This CDR3 has 14 residues. The V gene lost 0 bases and the J gene lost 0 bases, with 4 bases spanning the gap. The V gene's germline CDR1 is SGHKS and CDR2 YYEKEE (reference sequence).

This clonotype was observed at least ten times. This rearrangement joins TRBV2 to TRBJ1-3; the D gene is possibly TRBD1 (6 bases). The length of the CDR3 is 15 residues. Trimming took off 2 bases at V and 9 bases at J, with 17 bases between the two ends. In germline, CDR1 is SNHLY, CDR2 FYNNEI. CDR3 coding DNA: TGTGCCAGCAGTGAAATACAGGGCCCGAGGGGCACCATATATTTT. Protein product: CASSEIQGPRGTIYF.

V is TRBV11-2 and J is TRBJ2-3; a possible D gene is TRBD2 (6 bases). The CDR3 covers 15 residues. Germline CDR1 is SGHAT and CDR2 is FQNNGV. Trimming shortened V by 3 bases and J by 4 bases, and 14 bases separated the two germline ends. The CDR3 DNA is TGTGCCAGCAGCTTCGACGGGAGAGGGGCAGATACGCAGTATTTT. The encoded protein is CASSFDGRGADTQYF.